This T cell receptor (beta chain) was documented in a study of response to subunit inactivated influenza vaccine. Study observations and caveats: After each seasonal influenza vaccination, few new T cells are recruited, the authors suggested.

This CDR3 comprises 13 residues. Germline loops: CDR1 MNHNY, CDR2 SVGAGI (reference sequence). The V end was cut by 7 bases, the J end by 0 bases, with 7 bases between. Notes on this clonotype: Its specificity is unknown.

Using its own MiXCR run on the RT-PCR reads, TCRdb lists one record per CDR3 protein. The repertoire consists of roughly 650,000 distinct CDR3 sequences, with around 16% occurring once and the leading ten covering 11%. The receptor was derived from a man in his fifties or sixties who received an inactivated influenza vaccine. The V call is TRBV6-6, the J call TRBJ2-1; D may be TRBD1 or TRBD2 (5 bases each). The sample in question was PBMCs from blood, obtained about 12 days after vaccination. CDR3 loop: CASMGPSYNEQFF. Here the CDR3 DNA reads TGTGCCAGCATGGGACCCTCCTACAATGAGCAGTTCTTC.